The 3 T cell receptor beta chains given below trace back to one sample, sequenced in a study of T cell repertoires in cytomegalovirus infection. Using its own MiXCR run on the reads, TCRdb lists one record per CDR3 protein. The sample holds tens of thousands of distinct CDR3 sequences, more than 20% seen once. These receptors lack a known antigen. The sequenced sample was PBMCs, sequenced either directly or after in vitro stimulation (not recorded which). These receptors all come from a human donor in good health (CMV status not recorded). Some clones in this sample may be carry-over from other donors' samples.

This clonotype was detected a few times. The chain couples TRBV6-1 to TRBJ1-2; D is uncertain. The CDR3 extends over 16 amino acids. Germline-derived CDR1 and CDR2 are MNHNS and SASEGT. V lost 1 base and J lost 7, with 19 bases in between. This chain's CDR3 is CASSEVRGPTVGGYTF. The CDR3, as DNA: TGTGCCAGCAGTGAAGTTCGCGGACCGACGGTTGGTGGCTACACCTTC.

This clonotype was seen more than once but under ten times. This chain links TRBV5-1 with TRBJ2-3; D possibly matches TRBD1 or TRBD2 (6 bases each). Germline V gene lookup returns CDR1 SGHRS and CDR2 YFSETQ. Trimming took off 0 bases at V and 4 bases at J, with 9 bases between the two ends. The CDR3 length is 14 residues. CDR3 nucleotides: TGCGCCAGCAGCTTGGAAGGGGGGCCAGATACGCAGTATTTT. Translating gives CASSLEGGPDTQYF. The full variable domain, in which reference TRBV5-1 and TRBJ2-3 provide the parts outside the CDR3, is KAGVTQTPRYLIKTRGQQVTLSCSPISGHRSVSWYQQTPGQGLQFLFEYFSETQRNKGNFPGRFSGRQFSNSRSEMNVSTLELGDSALYLCASSLEGGPDTQYFGPGTRLTVL.

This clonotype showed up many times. CDR3 sequence reads: CASSSGLTNTGELFF. The CDR3 DNA reads as TGTGCCAGCAGCTCGGGCCTAACTAACACCGGGGAGCTGTTTTTT. This chain links TRBV7-2 with TRBJ2-2; D gene unclear. Germline V gene sequence: CDR1 SGHTA, CDR2 FQGNSA. The CDR3 loop spans 15 amino acids. Trimming left V 4 bases short and J 2 bases short, with 11 bases between.